A selection of T cell receptor beta chains follows, all from one sample in a study of cytotoxic CD8 clonotypes in ibrutinib-treated CLL. Sequenced by immunoSEQ multiplex PCR; TCRdb stores in-frame clones only, minus some. The sample has approximately 100,000 clones; 55% to 75% are singletons. The specimen comprised PBMCs, sampled after 24 months of ibrutinib treatment. Every receptor here comes from a human donor with chronic lymphocytic leukemia. CDR3s include the opening cysteine and the closing phenylalanine or tryptophan. Each record gives: V gene, D gene, clone size, J gene, CDR3 protein, CDR3 DNA. D genes are given only for firm matches. Where a row states a size, it is once, few, many or the class of an expanded clone; other rows omit it.

v_call: TRBV7-8; d_call: .; clone_size: .; j_call: TRBJ1-5; cdr3_aa: CASSLAEGQPQHF; cdr3_nt: TGTGCCAGCAGCTTAGCGGAAGGTCAGCCCCAGCATTTT
v_call: TRBV7-3; d_call: TRBD2; clone_size: .; j_call: TRBJ2-3; cdr3_aa: CASSLGTSGLSTDTQYF; cdr3_nt: TGTGCCAGCAGCTTAGGGACTAGCGGGCTGAGCACAGATACGCAGTATTTT
v_call: TRBV13; d_call: .; clone_size: few; j_call: TRBJ2-7; cdr3_aa: CASSSPAGLIYEQYF; cdr3_nt: TGTGCCAGCAGCTCCCCGGCGGGCCTAATCTACGAGCAGTACTTC
v_call: TRBV6-6; d_call: .; clone_size: .; j_call: TRBJ2-7; cdr3_aa: CASRYQGASHEQYF; cdr3_nt: TGTGCCAGCAGGTATCAAGGGGCGTCCCACGAGCAGTACTTC
v_call: TRBV6-1; d_call: TRBD1; clone_size: few; j_call: TRBJ2-2; cdr3_aa: CASSEGRGLDTGELFF; cdr3_nt: TGTGCCAGCAGTGAAGGCAGGGGGTTGGACACCGGGGAGCTGTTTTTT
v_call: TRBV15; d_call: .; clone_size: .; j_call: TRBJ2-6; cdr3_aa: CATSTGGPGANVLTF; cdr3_nt: TGTGCCACCAGTACCGGGGGGCCTGGGGCCAACGTCCTGACTTTC
v_call: TRBV18; d_call: .; clone_size: .; j_call: TRBJ1-2; cdr3_aa: CASSPLQGRNYGYTF; cdr3_nt: TGTGCCAGCTCACCATTACAAGGACGGAACTATGGCTACACCTTC
v_call: TRBV5-4; d_call: TRBD2; clone_size: .; j_call: TRBJ2-1; cdr3_aa: CASSTGLAGAEQFF; cdr3_nt: TGTGCCAGCAGCACCGGACTAGCGGGGGCAGAGCAGTTCTTC
v_call: TRBV29-1; d_call: .; clone_size: .; j_call: TRBJ1-2; cdr3_aa: CSVVGARERGYTF; cdr3_nt: TGCAGCGTTGTAGGGGCAAGGGAAAGGGGCTACACCTTC
v_call: TRBV7-7; d_call: TRBD2; clone_size: few; j_call: TRBJ2-1; cdr3_aa: CASSAGLAGAEQFF; cdr3_nt: TGTGCCAGCAGCGCGGGACTAGCGGGGGCTGAGCAGTTCTTC
v_call: TRBV5-1; d_call: .; clone_size: few; j_call: TRBJ2-2; cdr3_aa: CASSWGPGLISGTGELFF; cdr3_nt: TGCGCCAGCAGCTGGGGACCGGGACTGATTAGTGGGACCGGGGAGCTGTTTTTT
v_call: TRBV5-6; d_call: .; clone_size: .; j_call: TRBJ1-1; cdr3_aa: CASSPTGRYTEAFF; cdr3_nt: TGTGCCAGCAGCCCGACAGGACGATACACTGAAGCTTTCTTT
v_call: TRBV7-3; d_call: .; clone_size: .; j_call: TRBJ1-1; cdr3_aa: CASSPDGNTEAFF; cdr3_nt: TGTGCCAGCAGCCCAGACGGGAACACTGAAGCTTTCTTT
v_call: TRBV5-1; d_call: TRBD1; clone_size: .; j_call: TRBJ1-3; cdr3_aa: CASSLGDRRFSGNTIYF; cdr3_nt: TGCGCCAGCAGCTTAGGGGACAGGCGATTCTCTGGAAACACCATATATTTT
v_call: TRBV10-2; d_call: .; clone_size: .; j_call: TRBJ1-2; cdr3_aa: CASSPWIRTTANYGYTF; cdr3_nt: TGCGCCAGCAGTCCATGGATCCGCACGACCGCTAACTATGGCTACACCTTC
v_call: TRBV5-1; d_call: TRBD1; clone_size: .; j_call: TRBJ1-2; cdr3_aa: CASSSGQGAYGYTF; cdr3_nt: TGCGCCAGCAGCTCGGGACAGGGGGCCTATGGCTACACCTTC
v_call: TRBV29-1; d_call: .; clone_size: .; j_call: TRBJ2-6; cdr3_aa: CSVERKDVLTF; cdr3_nt: TGCAGCGTTGAGAGGAAAGACGTCCTGACTTTC
v_call: TRBV5-1; d_call: TRBD1; clone_size: .; j_call: TRBJ2-1; cdr3_aa: CASTRDREEGEQFF; cdr3_nt: TGCGCCAGCACACGGGACAGGGAGGAAGGTGAGCAGTTCTTC
v_call: TRBV6-5; d_call: .; clone_size: few; j_call: TRBJ2-3; cdr3_aa: CASSYGASTDTQYF; cdr3_nt: TGTGCCAGCAGTTATGGGGCTTCCACAGATACGCAGTATTTT
v_call: TRBV5-1; d_call: TRBD2; clone_size: .; j_call: TRBJ2-3; cdr3_aa: CASNLEASGGSTDTQYF; cdr3_nt: TGCGCCAGCAACTTGGAGGCTAGCGGGGGGAGCACAGATACGCAGTATTTT
v_call: TRBV5-1; d_call: .; clone_size: once; j_call: TRBJ1-1; cdr3_aa: CASSLAGRSAAFF; cdr3_nt: TGCGCCAGCAGCTTGGCCGGCAGGTCCGCGGCTTTCTTT
v_call: TRBV7-9; d_call: .; clone_size: .; j_call: TRBJ1-1; cdr3_aa: CASSEQGPLVTEAFF; cdr3_nt: TGTGCCAGCAGCGAACAGGGCCCCTTGGTCACTGAAGCTTTCTTT
v_call: TRBV18; d_call: .; clone_size: .; j_call: TRBJ1-2; cdr3_aa: CASSPYKTPDRVGYTF; cdr3_nt: TGTGCCAGCTCACCCTACAAGACCCCTGATCGGGTCGGCTACACCTTC